The rows below give T cell receptor beta chains drawn from one sample of a study of Ad26.COV2.S vaccination and SARS-CoV-2 variants. TCRdb's copy holds only in-frame clones and misses some; the assay was immunoSEQ multiplex PCR. Seen here are 380,000 or so clones, around 89% observed once, and the top ten hold under 6%. The sample consisted of peripheral blood, taken in a trial of Ad26.COV2.S vaccine versus placebo. The origin of the receptors is a person between 18 and 60 years old who received the Ad26.COV2.S COVID-19 vaccine or a placebo. Both conserved end residues are part of each CDR3. D genes are given only for firm matches. Clone size is stated in some rows and not others, as once, few, many or a class when expanded.

j_call	clone_size	d_call	v_call	cdr3_nt	cdr3_aa
TRBJ2-7	NA	NA	TRBV18	TGTGCCAGCTCACCAGAGAACGAGCAGTACTTC	CASSPENEQYF
TRBJ1-5	NA	NA	TRBV19	TGTGCCAGTAGTGCGGGGGGGAACAGCAATCAGCCCCAGCATTTT	CASSAGGNSNQPQHF
TRBJ2-5	NA	TRBD1	TRBV19	TGTGCCAGTAGTAATTCGGACAGGGGGCTGACCCAGTACTTC	CASSNSDRGLTQYF
TRBJ1-6	NA	TRBD1	TRBV4-1	TGCGCCAGCAGCCAAGCACAGGGGAGTAATTCACCCCTCCACTTT	CASSQAQGSNSPLHF
TRBJ2-3	NA	NA	TRBV5-4	TGTGCCAGCAGCTTGCACAGCAGCACAGATACGCAGTATTTT	CASSLHSSTDTQYF
TRBJ2-4	NA	NA	TRBV2	TGTGCCAGCAGTGCGCAGTTGACGAAGGGGACGTCGTGGGCCAAAAACATTCAGTACTTC	CASSAQLTKGTSWAKNIQYF
TRBJ2-1	NA	TRBD1	TRBV11-2	TGTGCCAGCCAACAGGGGGCAAGGGCCTACAATGAGCAGTTCTTC	CASQQGARAYNEQFF
TRBJ1-2	NA	NA	TRBV5-1	TGCGCCAGCAGCTTCAGCCAGGGAACTGACTATGGCTACACCTTC	CASSFSQGTDYGYTF
TRBJ2-3	NA	TRBD2	TRBV5-1	TGCGCCAGCAGCTTGGATAGCGGGAGAGATACGCAGTATTTT	CASSLDSGRDTQYF
TRBJ1-6	NA	NA	TRBV5-1	TGCGCCAGCAGCTTGGACTCGGCAGGGAGATATAATTCACCCCTCCACTTT	CASSLDSAGRYNSPLHF
TRBJ2-2	NA	TRBD2	TRBV6-6	TGTGCCAGCAGACCCGGGGGGGCGGGCACCGGGGAGCTGTTTTTT	CASRPGGAGTGELFF
TRBJ1-1	NA	TRBD1	TRBV29-1	TGCAGCGTTGTCCAAGGACAGGGGCCTTCGATGAACACTGAAGCTTTCTTT	CSVVQGQGPSMNTEAFF
TRBJ1-5	once	NA	TRBV6-5	TGTGCCAGCAGTCTAGTAGGTAGCAATCAGCCCCAGCATTTT	CASSLVGSNQPQHF
TRBJ2-7	few	NA	TRBV9	TGTGCCAGCAGCCCAGAGGAGTACGAGCAGTACTTC	CASSPEEYEQYF
TRBJ2-1	once	TRBD2	TRBV25-1	TGTGCCAGCAGTGGAGTAGCGGGCACCTCCCTCAACTACAATGAGCAGTTCTTC	CASSGVAGTSLNYNEQFF
TRBJ2-3	NA	TRBD2	TRBV6-5	TGTGCCAGCAGTTACTCTACGGGAGGGCCGGTAGATACGCAGTATTTT	CASSYSTGGPVDTQYF
TRBJ1-2	NA	TRBD1	TRBV5-1	TGCGCCAGCAGCTTGTACGGGACAGGCGATGGCTACACCTTC	CASSLYGTGDGYTF
TRBJ2-1	NA	TRBD2	TRBV7-9	TGTGCCAGCAGCCATAGCGGGGGGGCCCGGAATGAGCAGTTCTTC	CASSHSGGARNEQFF
TRBJ1-1	NA	TRBD1	TRBV19	TGTGCCAGTAGAGGGACAGCGAACACTGAAGCTTTCTTT	CASRGTANTEAFF
TRBJ2-2	many	TRBD1	TRBV14	TGTGCCAGCAGCCAGACGACAGGGAGGAACACCGGGGAGCTGTTTTTT	CASSQTTGRNTGELFF
TRBJ1-6	NA	NA	TRBV11-2	TGTGCCAGCAGCCACCGGGACCTCGAACATTCCTCCTATAATTCACCCCTCCACTTT	CASSHRDLEHSSYNSPLHF
TRBJ2-3	NA	NA	TRBV6-5	TGTGCCAGCCTAGGACTCAGCACAGATACGCAGTATTTT	CASLGLSTDTQYF
TRBJ2-4	NA	NA	TRBV2	TGTGCCAATGCAGGGCTCGAAAACATTCAGTACTTC	CANAGLENIQYF
TRBJ1-1	NA	NA	TRBV19	TGTGCCAGTAGTATTACCGGCGCGGGGGGCACTGAAGCTTTCTTT	CASSITGAGGTEAFF
TRBJ1-5	NA	NA	TRBV12-5	TGTGCTAGTGGTCAGGGGACCAATCAGCCCCAGCATTTT	CASGQGTNQPQHF
TRBJ2-1	NA	TRBD1	TRBV19	TGTGCCAGTAGTACAGACCTAAGGCAACCGGGACAGGTGAAGGATGAGCAGTTCTTC	CASSTDLRQPGQVKDEQFF
TRBJ1-2	NA	TRBD1	TRBV5-5	TGTGCCAGCAGCTTGGGGGCGACGACAGGGCATGGAGGCTACACCTTC	CASSLGATTGHGGYTF
TRBJ2-7	NA	NA	TRBV27	TGTGCCAGCAGTTTATTAGACACCTACTCCTACGAGCAGTACTTC	CASSLLDTYSYEQYF
TRBJ2-1	NA	TRBD2	TRBV12-5	TGTGCTAGTGGTCTCCGTACGGGAGGTAACAATGAGCAGTTCTTC	CASGLRTGGNNEQFF
TRBJ1-1	NA	TRBD1	TRBV11-1	TGTGCCAGCAGCAAAGACAGGGGTGCTGAAGCTTTCTTT	CASSKDRGAEAFF
TRBJ1-4	few	NA	TRBV6-1	TGTGCCAGCAGTGAAGTCGGGGGGCTTTGGGAAAAACTGTTTTTT	CASSEVGGLWEKLFF
TRBJ2-1	NA	NA	TRBV7-2	TGTGCCAGCAGCTTGGCCCAGACTAGTATCTCCGGAAGCCAGTTCTTC	CASSLAQTSISGSQFF
TRBJ2-6	NA	NA	TRBV5-5	TGTGCCAGCACTCAAGGTGCATTTTCTGGGGCCAACGTCCTGACTTTC	CASTQGAFSGANVLTF
TRBJ2-3	NA	NA	TRBV5-1	TGCGCCAGCAGCTTGGAGGGTAGCGCAAGCACAGATACGCAGTATTTT	CASSLEGSASTDTQYF
TRBJ1-2	NA	NA	TRBV9	TGTGCCAGCAGCGGTGGGAACTATGGCTACACCTTC	CASSGGNYGYTF
TRBJ2-7	NA	NA	TRBV5-5	TGTGCCAGCAGCTTGGCCAGCCTGACATCCTACGAGCAGTACTTC	CASSLASLTSYEQYF
TRBJ1-3	once	NA	TRBV7-2	TGTGCCAGCAGCTCAACAAGACGTGGAAACACCATATATTTT	CASSSTRRGNTIYF
TRBJ2-1	NA	TRBD1	TRBV19	TGTGCCAGTAGTAGAGGACAGGGAGGCAGTGAGCAGTTCTTC	CASSRGQGGSEQFF
TRBJ1-5	NA	NA	TRBV24-1	TGTGCCACCAGTGATCAGGTGACAGGTAGCAATCAGCCCCAGCATTTT	CATSDQVTGSNQPQHF
TRBJ1-1	few	TRBD1	TRBV6-5	TGTGCCAGCAGATGGGGACAGCGGAACACTGAAGCTTTCTTT	CASRWGQRNTEAFF
TRBJ2-7	NA	TRBD1	TRBV7-2	TGTGCCAGCAGCTTAGTGGGACAGGTCGGCTACGAGCAGTACTTC	CASSLVGQVGYEQYF
TRBJ2-1	NA	NA	TRBV21-1	NA	CASSKVGRGTSGRVEQFF
TRBJ1-2	few	NA	TRBV5-4	TGTGCCAGCAGCTTGGCCCCCCAGGGGAACTATGGCTACACCTTC	CASSLAPQGNYGYTF
TRBJ2-1	NA	NA	TRBV28	TGTGCCAGCAGTTCCTACAATGAGCAGTTCTTC	CASSSYNEQFF
TRBJ2-6	NA	NA	TRBV28	TGTGCCAGCAGTTTCGGGCGAAGTTACGTCTCTGGGGCCAACGTCCTGACTTTC	CASSFGRSYVSGANVLTF
TRBJ2-4	NA	TRBD2	TRBV3-1/TRBV3-2	TGTGCCAGCAGCCAAGATTGGACTAGTTCATTCCACATTCAGTACTTC	CASSQDWTSSFHIQYF
TRBJ2-1	NA	NA	TRBV15	TGTGCCACCAGCAGAGATCTTTGGTATGAGCAGTTCTTC	CATSRDLWYEQFF
TRBJ2-2	NA	NA	TRBV29-1	TGCAGCGTTGGGGGTAGGGGCAACGGGGAGCTGTTTTTT	CSVGGRGNGELFF
TRBJ2-1	NA	NA	TRBV2	TGTGCCAGCAGTGAAGGGCTTAGGGGGGTCTTC	CASSEGLRGVF
TRBJ1-2	NA	NA	TRBV29-1	TGCAGCGCCCAAAAAGGGGGGGACTATGGCTACACCTTC	CSAQKGGDYGYTF
TRBJ2-7	NA	TRBD2	TRBV4-1	TGCGCCAGCAGCCAAGAGACTAGCGGGAGAGGCTACGAGCAGTACTTC	CASSQETSGRGYEQYF
TRBJ2-7	NA	NA	TRBV7-2	TGTGCCAGCAGCTTACAGGGGTTCCACGAGCAGTACTTC	CASSLQGFHEQYF
TRBJ1-2	NA	NA	TRBV13	TGTGCCAGCAGCTTAGGCGGGCAGGGTAGGCTCTATGGCTACACCTTC	CASSLGGQGRLYGYTF
TRBJ1-2	NA	NA	TRBV27	TGTGCCAGCAGTTTAGGCAGGGGAGATGGCTACACCTTC	CASSLGRGDGYTF
TRBJ2-6	NA	TRBD1	TRBV28	TGTGCCAGCAGTTCGCGTTATGTTGGGACAGGGGACTCTGGGGCCAACGTCCTGACTTTC	CASSSRYVGTGDSGANVLTF
TRBJ1-2	NA	NA	TRBV5-6	TGTGCCAGCAGCGGATACAGGGAACGAGACTATGGCTACACCTTC	CASSGYRERDYGYTF
TRBJ2-6	NA	TRBD1	TRBV5-5	TGTGCCAGCAACGTGAATCGGGGACAGATTAGCTCTGGGGCCAACGTCCTGACTTTC	CASNVNRGQISSGANVLTF
TRBJ2-1	NA	TRBD2	TRBV10-3	TGTGCCATCAGTGAGGACTCTAGCGGGACCCCCTACAATGAGCAGTTCTTC	CAISEDSSGTPYNEQFF
TRBJ2-7	NA	NA	TRBV30	TGTGCCTGGAGTGTTGGTTGGCAGAGCTCCTACGAGCAGTACTTC	CAWSVGWQSSYEQYF
TRBJ2-1	NA	TRBD1	TRBV27	TGTGCCAGCAGATATAACCGGGACAGGGGGTACAATGAGCAGTTCTTC	CASRYNRDRGYNEQFF